The 23 T cell receptor beta chains listed next were all sequenced from one sample in a study of cytomegalovirus exposure and HLA in healthy donors. TCRdb keeps only in-frame clones here, not all; method: immunoSEQ multiplex PCR. The repertoire holds roughly 100,000 clones, roughly 86% seen once, with around 4.1% in the top ten. Sequenced: PBMCs. The source of these receptors is a woman between 18 and 30 years old in good health and CMV-seropositive.

This rearrangement joins TRBV9 to TRBJ2-2, with 11 bases lining up with TRBD1. The trim removed 3 bases at V and 4 bases at J, leaving 8 bases unmatched. The CDR3 extends over 17 amino acids. The germline CDR1 and CDR2 sequences are SGDLS and YYNGEE. This CDR3 is CASSADPGQGGTGELFF. For the CDR3, the DNA is TGTGCCAGCAGCGCCGATCCGGGACAGGGGGGCACCGGGGAGCTGTTTTTT.

V and J are TRBV4-2 and TRBJ1-2; 7 bases map to TRBD1. CDR1 and CDR2 (germline): LGHNA, YNFKEQ. Trimming cost V 0 bases and J 5 bases; bases outside gene matches: 15. The CDR3 runs 18 residues. The CDR3 sequence: CASSQDPKIGTARYGYTF. In DNA, the CDR3 is TGTGCCAGCAGCCAAGACCCCAAGATAGGGACAGCTAGGTATGGCTACACCTTC.

The chain has TRBV6-5 and TRBJ2-7; a possible D gene is TRBD1 (6 bases). The CDR3 spans 15 residues. The V and J ends lost 0 bases and 4 bases respectively, with 13 bases between them. The germline V gene encodes CDR1 MNHEY and CDR2 SVGAGI. CDR3 region: CASSYSPGHLYEQYF. Here the CDR3 DNA reads TGTGCCAGCAGTTACTCTCCGGGACATTTATACGAGCAGTACTTC.

V usage is TRBV11-3 and J usage is TRBJ2-1, with D possibly matching TRBD2 (6 bases). The ends were cut back, 4 bases at V and 8 bases at J, with 9 bases in the middle. CDR1 and CDR2 (germline): SGHNT, YENEEA. The CDR3 consists of 12 residues. CDR3 region: CASSSREDEQFF. The CDR3 DNA is TGTGCCAGCAGCTCCAGGGAGGATGAGCAGTTCTTC.

V is TRBV9 and J is TRBJ1-2; 10 bases line up with TRBD1. The CDR3 sequence is 14 residues long. V gave up 3 bases and J gave up 8 bases; unmatched junction bases: 7. CDR1 and CDR2 (germline): SGDLS, YYNGEE. The DNA of the CDR3 is TGTGCCAGCAGCGCAGACAGGGGGCCTTTGGGCTACACCTTC. Translation: CASSADRGPLGYTF.

V is TRBV5-1 and J is TRBJ1-1; D ambiguous. Germline-derived CDR1 and CDR2 are SGHRS and YFSETQ. The CDR3 runs to 13 residues. The V gene lost 3 bases and the J gene lost 11 bases, with 17 bases spanning the gap. CDR3: CASSSGGSGLAFF. The CDR3 DNA reads as TGCGCCAGCAGCTCCGGAGGGTCTGGATTGGCTTTCTTT.

As regards this clone: Compared with germline, one end of the junction differs, possibly owing to a read error. V is TRBV7-7 and J is TRBJ2-1; D may be TRBD1 (5 bases). The CDR3 totals 15 residues. Germline loops: CDR1 SSHAT, CDR2 FNYEAQ (reference sequence). The CDR3 DNA reads as TGTGCTAGCAGCCCCACAGGTCCATCCTACAATGAGCAGTTCTTC. The encoded protein is CASSPTGPSYNEQFF.

The chain links TRBV10-3 to TRBJ2-2; D remains unclear. The CDR3 totals 14 residues. V was trimmed by 0 bases and J by 5 bases, leaving 7 bases between them. The V gene's germline CDR1 is ENHRY and CDR2 SYGVKD. The CDR3 spells CAISESAGTGELFF. The CDR3 DNA sequence: TGTGCCATCAGTGAGTCTGCCGGGACCGGGGAGCTGTTTTTT.

This clone was found a few times. V gene TRBV25-1 combines with J gene TRBJ1-6; D call uncertain. Trimming took off 1 base at V and 9 bases at J, with 13 bases between the two ends. CDR1 MGHDK and CDR2 SYGVNS come from the germline V gene. The CDR3 extends over 15 amino acids. CDR3 nucleotides: TGTGCCAGCAGTGAATCTGGTCTTGCGGGTTCACCCCTCCACTTT. The encoded protein is CASSESGLAGSPLHF. The whole variable domain, remainder taken from reference TRBV25-1 and TRBJ1-6, is EADIYQTPRYLVIGTGKKITLECSQTMGHDKMYWYQQDPGMELHLIHYSYGVNSTEKGDLSSESTVSRIRTEHFPLTLESARPSHTSQYLCASSESGLAGSPLHFGNGTRLTVT.

CDR3 region: CALNSRQRYEQYF. The CDR3 coding sequence is TGTGCCTTAAATAGCCGGCAGCGGTACGAGCAGTACTTC. The J gene is TRBJ2-7, the V gene TRBV30, with D perhaps matching TRBD2 (5 bases). Trimming removed 7 bases from V and 4 bases from J, with 17 bases in between. CDR1 is GTSNPN and CDR2 is SVGIG in the germline V gene (reference sequence). The length of the CDR3 is 13 residues. Filled out from reference TRBV30 and TRBJ2-7, the complete variable domain reads SQTIHQWPATLVQPVGSPLSLECTVEGTSNPNLYWYRQAAGRGLQLLFYSVGIGQISSEVPQNLSASRPQDRQFILSSKKLLLSDSGFYLCALNSRQRYEQYFGPGTRLTVT.

V is TRBV28 and J is TRBJ2-7, with TRBD1 identical over 7 bases. Germline CDR1 reads MDHEN; CDR2 reads SYDVKM. The CDR3 length is 13 residues. V gave up 8 bases and J gave up 2 bases; unmatched junction bases: 6. Here the CDR3 reads CASQGTEAYEQYF. The DNA of the CDR3 is TGTGCCAGCCAAGGGACAGAAGCCTACGAGCAGTACTTC.

This clone was picked up a small number of times. The V and J genes are TRBV5-4 and TRBJ2-2, with 8 bases identical to TRBD1. With V trimmed by 3 bases and J by 6 bases, 7 bases remained unmatched. Germline CDR1 reads SGHNT; CDR2 reads YYREEE (reference sequence). The CDR3 is 15 amino acids. CDR3 nucleotides: TGTGCCAGCAGCTCCGGACAGGGTTGGGCCGGGGAGCTGTTTTTT. It specifies CASSSGQGWAGELFF.

The rearrangement uses TRBV9 and TRBJ1-4, with D perhaps matching TRBD1 (5 bases). With 4 bases removed from V and 1 base from J, the gap between germline ends came to 11 bases. The V gene's germline CDR1 is SGDLS and CDR2 YYNGEE. The CDR3 is made up of 15 amino acids. Written as DNA, the CDR3 is TGTGCCAGCAGCCGTCTGGGGCAAACTAATGAAAAACTGTTTTTT. Translated, it gives CASSRLGQTNEKLFF.

This sequence joins TRBV19 and TRBJ1-3; 7 bases align to TRBD1. V was clipped by 5 bases and J by 6 bases; unmatched bases: 13. The germline CDR1 and CDR2 sequences are LNHDA and SQIVND (reference sequence). The CDR3 totals 16 residues. The CDR3 DNA reads TGTGCCAGTAGTTCGATGCCCGGACAGGTGGAAAACACCATATATTTT. Translated: CASSSMPGQVENTIYF. Using reference TRBV19 and TRBJ1-3 for the parts outside the CDR3, the full variable domain is DGGITQSPKYLFRKEGQNVTLSCEQNLNHDAMYWYRQDPGQGLRLIYYSQIVNDFQKGDIAEGYSVSREKKESFPLTVTSAQKNPTAFYLCASSSMPGQVENTIYFGEGSWLTVV.

The CDR3 is CAGRDLSGNTIYF. DNA of the CDR3: TGTGCCGGGAGGGACCTCTCTGGAAACACCATATATTTT. The chain uses TRBV7-9 and TRBJ1-3, with a possible D match to TRBD1 (5 bases). CDR1 SEHNR and CDR2 FQNEAQ come from the germline V gene (reference sequence). This CDR3 has 13 residues. Trimming shortened V by 11 bases and J by 0 bases, and 11 bases separated the two germline ends.

V gene TRBV7-9 combines with J gene TRBJ2-1; TRBD2 matches at 10 bases. Germline CDR1 SEHNR, CDR2 FQNEAQ (reference sequence). With V trimmed by 5 bases and J by 4 bases, 5 bases remained unmatched. The CDR3 runs 15 residues. The CDR3 nucleotides read TGTGCCAGCAGCCCTGGACTAGCGGTTTACAATGAGCAGTTCTTC. Amino acids: CASSPGLAVYNEQFF.

This chain joins TRBV5-1 and TRBJ2-2; 9 bases are shared with TRBD1. CDR3 length: 17 amino acids. V dropped 0 bases and J dropped 6; count of bases not matched to a gene: 9. Germline V gene data show CDR1 as SGHRS and CDR2 as YFSETQ. The CDR3 nucleotides read TGCGCCAGCAGCTTGGACGGAACAGGGGGCTATGCCGGGGAGCTGTTTTTT. It encodes CASSLDGTGGYAGELFF.

The genes are TRBV6-6 and TRBJ2-2; TRBD2 matches at 9 bases. The CDR3 has 16 amino acids. CDR1 and CDR2 (germline): MNHNY, SVGAGI (reference sequence). After removal of 2 bases from V and 1 base from J, the junction contained 2 bases not matched to a gene. The CDR3 nucleotides are TGTGCCAGCAGTTACCTAGCGGGATTGAACACCGGGGAGCTGTTTTTT. Protein product: CASSYLAGLNTGELFF.

CDR3 sequence (DNA): TGTGCCAGCAGTGTAGTGACAGGGGACACTGAAGCTTTCTTT. This encodes CASSVVTGDTEAFF. The chain has TRBV28 and TRBJ1-1, with 8 bases fitting TRBD1. The germline V gene encodes CDR1 MDHEN and CDR2 SYDVKM. The junction had 5 bases not matched to a gene; V was cut back by 5 bases and J by 3 bases. The CDR3 covers 14 residues.

The chain couples TRBV19 to TRBJ2-7, with D possibly TRBD1 on 6 matching bases. The CDR3 length is 14 residues. CDR1 LNHDA and CDR2 SQIVND come from the germline V gene (reference sequence). V was trimmed by 5 bases and J by 2 bases, leaving 13 bases between them. The CDR3 protein is CASSSTGGPYEQYF. CDR3 DNA: TGTGCCAGTAGTTCGACAGGTGGCCCCTACGAGCAGTACTTC. Complete variable domain (other parts from reference TRBV19 and TRBJ2-7): DGGITQSPKYLFRKEGQNVTLSCEQNLNHDAMYWYRQDPGQGLRLIYYSQIVNDFQKGDIAEGYSVSREKKESFPLTVTSAQKNPTAFYLCASSSTGGPYEQYFGPGTRLTVT.

This chain links TRBV4-1 with TRBJ2-4; 13 bases line up with TRBD2. The CDR3 contains 15 residues. Trimming took 4 bases from V and 4 from J; bases not matched to a gene: 1. CDR1 is MGHRA and CDR2 is YSYEKL in the germline V gene. CDR3 in amino acids: CASSPGLAGKNIQYF. The CDR3 coding sequence is TGCGCCAGCAGCCCGGGACTAGCGGGGAAAAACATTCAGTACTTC.

J is TRBJ1-4 and V is TRBV18; unclear D gene. Looked up from germline, CDR1 is KGHSH and CDR2 is LQKENI. Trimming took off 4 bases at V and 0 bases at J, with 12 bases between the two ends. The CDR3 spans 16 residues. In DNA, the CDR3 is TGTGCCAGCTCACTAAGACAAATAGCAACTAATGAAAAACTGTTTTTT. Translated, it gives CASSLRQIATNEKLFF.

This rearrangement joins TRBV9 to TRBJ2-3; a possible D gene is TRBD2 (6 bases). The germline gives CDR1 SGDLS, CDR2 YYNGEE. V was shortened by 6 bases and J by 6 bases, with 20 bases between the two germline ends. This CDR3 is built from 15 residues. The CDR3 nucleotides are TGTGCCAGCACCTTAGGCGGGGCTTTTTCGGATACGCAGTATTTT. It encodes CASTLGGAFSDTQYF.